The present T cell receptor (beta chain) was sequenced within a study of Ad26.COV2.S vaccination and SARS-CoV-2 variants. Treatment specified: around 19 received Ad26.COV2.S at low or high dose, single or two shots; 5 received placebo; per-sample allocation not given. The study sampled participants on day 63 after the first vaccine or placebo injection. Trimming took 3 bases from V and 7 from J, leaving 10 bases between them. Germline CDR1 and CDR2: GTSNPN and SVGIG (reference sequence). The CDR3 runs 12 residues. The protocol was immunoSEQ multiplex PCR, while the TCRdb copy is restricted to in-frame clones and leaves out a portion. This repertoire shows approximately 480,000 clones, around 88% found once; its top ten account for around 13%.

This clonotype was sampled from a person between 18 and 60 years old who received the Ad26.COV2.S COVID-19 vaccine or a placebo. This chain links TRBV30 with TRBJ1-5; D gene uncertain. Material: peripheral blood, obtained in a trial of Ad26.COV2.S vaccine versus placebo. DNA for the CDR3: TGTGCCTGGAGAGCCCCGGGACAGCCCCAGCATTTT. Residues: CAWRAPGQPQHF.